This T cell receptor beta chain appears in the sequencing data of a study of regulatory T cells in long-lasting Graves disease. V lost 5 bases, J lost 6 bases, and 6 bases stayed unmatched. This CDR3 contains 15 residues. Germline CDR1 LNHDA, CDR2 SQIVND (reference sequence). As regards this clonotype: The antigen is undetermined.

Overall study findings and caveats: Persistent disease exhibited a predilection for TRBV28, TRBJ1-2 and TRBJ2-5. The study examined only peripheral blood, not thyroid tissue.

Combining iRepertoire HTBI primers with Arm-PCR of CDR3 regions, the authors built TCR beta libraries. Using its own MiXCR run on the multiplex PCR reads, TCRdb lists one record per CDR3 protein. Among about 200,000 distinct CDR3 sequences, approximately 16% were seen once, and the ten largest hold about 20%. Time point reported: newly diagnosed GD, antithyroid drugs for less than 3 months. The authors made the TCR library using RNA they extracted from PBMCs. A roughly 8.7-milliliter sample of peripheral blood was drawn into EDTA tubes. This sequence was found in a female donor with Graves disease. This sample comprised peripheral blood mononuclear cells (PBMCs), obtained at new diagnosis, from a patient treated with antithyroid drugs. The chain carries TRBV19 and TRBJ2-7; TRBD2 agrees at 14 bases. CDR3 nucleotide sequence: TGTGCCAGTAGTCAAGGGACTAGCGGGAGAGGCGAGCAGTACTTC. Its protein is CASSQGTSGRGEQYF. Using reference TRBV19 and TRBJ2-7 for the parts outside the CDR3, the full variable domain is DGGITQSPKYLFRKEGQNVTLSCEQNLNHDAMYWYRQDPGQGLRLIYYSQIVNDFQKGDIAEGYSVSREKKESFPLTVTSAQKNPTAFYLCASSQGTSGRGEQYFGPGTRLTVT.